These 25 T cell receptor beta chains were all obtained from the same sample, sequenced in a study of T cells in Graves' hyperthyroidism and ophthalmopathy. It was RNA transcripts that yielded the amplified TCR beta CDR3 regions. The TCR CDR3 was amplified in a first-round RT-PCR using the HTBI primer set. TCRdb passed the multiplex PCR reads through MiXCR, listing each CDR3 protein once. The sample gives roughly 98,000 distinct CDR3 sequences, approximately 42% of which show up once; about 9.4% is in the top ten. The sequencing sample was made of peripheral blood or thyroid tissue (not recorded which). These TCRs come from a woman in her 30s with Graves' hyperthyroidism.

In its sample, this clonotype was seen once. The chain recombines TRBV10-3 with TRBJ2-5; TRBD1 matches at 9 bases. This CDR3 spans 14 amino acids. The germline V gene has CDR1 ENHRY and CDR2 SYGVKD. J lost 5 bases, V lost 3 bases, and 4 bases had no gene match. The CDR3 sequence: CAISEGTGSETQYF. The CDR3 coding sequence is TGTGCCATCAGTGAAGGGACAGGGTCGGAGACCCAGTACTTC.

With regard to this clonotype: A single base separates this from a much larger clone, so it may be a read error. The DNA for the CDR3 is TGTGCCAGCAGCAAAAGCGTATCCGAGCAGCACTTC. Its translation: CASSKSVSEQHF. The gene calls are TRBV3-1 and TRBJ2-7, with D unclear. CDR3 size: 12 residues. Germline V gene sequence: CDR1 LGHDT, CDR2 YNNKEL (reference sequence).

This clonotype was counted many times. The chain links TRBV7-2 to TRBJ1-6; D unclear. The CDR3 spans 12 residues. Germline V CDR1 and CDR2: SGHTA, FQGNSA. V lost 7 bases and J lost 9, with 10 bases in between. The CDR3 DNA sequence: TGTGCCAGCACCTGGGGTGGTTCACCCCTCCACTTT. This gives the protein CASTWGGSPLHF.

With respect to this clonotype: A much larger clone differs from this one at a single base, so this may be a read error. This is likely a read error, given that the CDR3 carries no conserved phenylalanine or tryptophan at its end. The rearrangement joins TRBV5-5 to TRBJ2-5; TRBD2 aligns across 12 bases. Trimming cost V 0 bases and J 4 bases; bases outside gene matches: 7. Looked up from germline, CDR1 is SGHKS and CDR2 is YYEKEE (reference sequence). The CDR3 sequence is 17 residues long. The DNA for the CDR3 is TGTGCCAGCAGCTTGGGCAGGGTGACTAGCGGGGGAGAGACCCAGTACCTC. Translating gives CASSLGRVTSGGETQYL.

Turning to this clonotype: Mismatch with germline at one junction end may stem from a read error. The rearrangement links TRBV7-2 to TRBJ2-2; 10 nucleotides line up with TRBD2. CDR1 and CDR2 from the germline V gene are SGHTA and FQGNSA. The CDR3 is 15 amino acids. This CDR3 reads CASSFTSGNPGELFF. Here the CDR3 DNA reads TGTGCCAGCAGCTTTACTAGCGGGAACCCCGGGGAGCTGTTTTTT.

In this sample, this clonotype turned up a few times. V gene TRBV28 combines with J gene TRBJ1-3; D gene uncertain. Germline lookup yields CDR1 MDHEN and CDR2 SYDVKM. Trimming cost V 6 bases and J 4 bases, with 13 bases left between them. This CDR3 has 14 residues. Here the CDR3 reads CASSTGFSGNTIYF. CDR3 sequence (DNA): TGTGCCAGCAGCACGGGTTTCTCCGGAAACACCATATATTTT.

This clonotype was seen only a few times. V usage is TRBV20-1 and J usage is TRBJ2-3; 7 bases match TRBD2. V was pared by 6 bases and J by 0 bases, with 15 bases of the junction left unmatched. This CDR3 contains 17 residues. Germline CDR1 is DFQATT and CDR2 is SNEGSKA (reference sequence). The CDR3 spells CSARGWGGGPSTDTQYF. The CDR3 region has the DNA TGCAGTGCCCGTGGGTGGGGGGGGGGACCTAGCACAGATACGCAGTATTTT.

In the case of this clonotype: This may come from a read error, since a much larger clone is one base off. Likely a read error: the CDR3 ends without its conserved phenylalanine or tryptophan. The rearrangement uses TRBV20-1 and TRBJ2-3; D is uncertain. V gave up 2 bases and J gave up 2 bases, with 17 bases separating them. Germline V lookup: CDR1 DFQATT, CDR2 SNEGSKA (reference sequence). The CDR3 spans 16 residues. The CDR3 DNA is TGCAGTGCTAGATTGTTTCGCCCAGGTTCCACAGATACGCAGTATTAT. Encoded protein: CSARLFRPGSTDTQYY.

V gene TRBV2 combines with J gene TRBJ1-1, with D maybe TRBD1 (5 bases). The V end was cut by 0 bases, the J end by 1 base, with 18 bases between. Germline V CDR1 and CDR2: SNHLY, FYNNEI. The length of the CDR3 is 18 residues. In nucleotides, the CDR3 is TGTGCCAGCAGTGAAGCACCGGGACCGATCGAAAAGAACACTGAAGCTTTCTTT. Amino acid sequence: CASSEAPGPIEKNTEAFF.

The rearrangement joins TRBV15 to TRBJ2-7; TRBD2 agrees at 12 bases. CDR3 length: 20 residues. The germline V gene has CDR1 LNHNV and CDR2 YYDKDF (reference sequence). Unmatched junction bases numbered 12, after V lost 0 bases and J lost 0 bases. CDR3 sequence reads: CATSRDGPSGRAGSSYEQYF. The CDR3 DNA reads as TGTGCCACCAGCAGAGATGGGCCTAGCGGGAGGGCGGGGAGCTCCTACGAGCAGTACTTC.

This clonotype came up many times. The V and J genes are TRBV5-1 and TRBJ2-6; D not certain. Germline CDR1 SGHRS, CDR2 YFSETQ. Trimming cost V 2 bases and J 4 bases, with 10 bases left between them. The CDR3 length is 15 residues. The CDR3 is CASSFVAAGANVLTF. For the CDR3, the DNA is TGCGCCAGCAGCTTTGTGGCAGCCGGGGCCAACGTCCTGACTTTC.

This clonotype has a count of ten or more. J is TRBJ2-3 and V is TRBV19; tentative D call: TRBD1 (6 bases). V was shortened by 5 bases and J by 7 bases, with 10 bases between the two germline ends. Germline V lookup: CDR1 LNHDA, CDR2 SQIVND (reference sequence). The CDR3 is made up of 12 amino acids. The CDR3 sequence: CASSHRENTQYF. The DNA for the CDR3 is TGTGCCAGTAGTCACAGGGAAAATACGCAGTATTTT.

CDR3 in amino acids: CASSQEGQGTDTQYF. The CDR3 nucleotides read TGCGCCAGCAGCCAAGAGGGACAGGGCACAGATACGCAGTATTTT. V usage is TRBV4-1 and J usage is TRBJ2-3; 8 nucleotides align to TRBD1. CDR3 length: 15 residues. Germline lookup yields CDR1 MGHRA and CDR2 YSYEKL. Trimming took 0 bases from V and 1 from J; bases not matched to a gene: 0.

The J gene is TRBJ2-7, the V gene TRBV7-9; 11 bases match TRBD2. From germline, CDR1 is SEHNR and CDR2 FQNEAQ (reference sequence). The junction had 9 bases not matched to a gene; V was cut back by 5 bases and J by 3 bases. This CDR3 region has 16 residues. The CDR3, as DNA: TGTGCCAGCAGCCTGCGGGGTCTAGCGGGGGGCTACGAGCAGTACTTC. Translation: CASSLRGLAGGYEQYF.

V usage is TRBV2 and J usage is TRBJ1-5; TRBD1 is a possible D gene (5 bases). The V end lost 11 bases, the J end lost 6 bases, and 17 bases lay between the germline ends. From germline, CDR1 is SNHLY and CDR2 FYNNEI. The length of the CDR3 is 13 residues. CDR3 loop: CAGCQGYGQPQHF. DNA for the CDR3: TGTGCCGGATGCCAGGGTTACGGTCAGCCCCAGCATTTT.

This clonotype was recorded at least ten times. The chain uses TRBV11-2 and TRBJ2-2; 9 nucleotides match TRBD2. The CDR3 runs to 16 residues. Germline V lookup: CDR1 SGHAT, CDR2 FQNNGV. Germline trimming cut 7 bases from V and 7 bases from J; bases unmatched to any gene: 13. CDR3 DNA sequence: TGTGCCAGCACCCTGGGGGTAGCGGGAGTCCACGGGGAGCTGTTTTTT. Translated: CASTLGVAGVHGELFF. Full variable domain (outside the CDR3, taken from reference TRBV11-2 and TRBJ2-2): EAGVAQSPRYKIIEKRQSVAFWCNPISGHATLYWYQQILGQGPKLLIQFQNNGVVDDSQLPKDRFSAERLKGVDSTLKIQPAKLEDSAVYLCASTLGVAGVHGELFFGEGSRLTVL.

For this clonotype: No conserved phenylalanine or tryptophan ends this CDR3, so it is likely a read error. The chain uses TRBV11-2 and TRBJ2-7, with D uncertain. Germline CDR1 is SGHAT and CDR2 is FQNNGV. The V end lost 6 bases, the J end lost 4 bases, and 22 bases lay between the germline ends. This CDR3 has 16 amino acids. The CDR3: CASRAKGQTKIYEQYL. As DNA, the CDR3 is TGTGCCAGCAGGGCGAAGGGCCAGACGAAAATTTACGAGCAGTACTTA.

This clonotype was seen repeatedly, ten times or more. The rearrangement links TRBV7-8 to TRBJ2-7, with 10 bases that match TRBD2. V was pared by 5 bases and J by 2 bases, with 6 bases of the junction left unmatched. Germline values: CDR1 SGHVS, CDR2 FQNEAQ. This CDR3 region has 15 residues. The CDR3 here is CASSRGLAVAYEQYF. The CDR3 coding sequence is TGTGCCAGCAGCCGAGGACTAGCGGTTGCCTACGAGCAGTACTTC.

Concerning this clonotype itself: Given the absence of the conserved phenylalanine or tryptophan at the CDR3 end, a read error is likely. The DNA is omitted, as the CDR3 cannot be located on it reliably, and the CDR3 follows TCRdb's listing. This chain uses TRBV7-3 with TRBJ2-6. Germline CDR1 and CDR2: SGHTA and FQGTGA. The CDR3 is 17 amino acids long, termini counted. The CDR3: CASSLHPQGSGANVLVL.

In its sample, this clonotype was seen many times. The CDR3 bases are TGTGCCATCAGTCGACAGGGTAATAGCAATCAGCCCCAGCATTTT. Amino acids: CAISRQGNSNQPQHF. This chain joins TRBV10-3 and TRBJ1-5, with 7 bases identical to TRBD1. Germline V gene data show CDR1 as ENHRY and CDR2 as SYGVKD. The CDR3 runs to 15 residues. V dropped 5 bases and J dropped 0; count of bases not matched to a gene: 4.

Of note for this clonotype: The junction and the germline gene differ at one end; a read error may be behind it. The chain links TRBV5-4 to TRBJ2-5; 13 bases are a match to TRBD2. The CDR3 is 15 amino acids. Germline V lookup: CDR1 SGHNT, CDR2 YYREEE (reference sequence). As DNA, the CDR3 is TGTGCCTGCAGCGCTGGGACTAGCGGGATCGGTACCCAGTACTTC. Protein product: CACSAGTSGIGTQYF.

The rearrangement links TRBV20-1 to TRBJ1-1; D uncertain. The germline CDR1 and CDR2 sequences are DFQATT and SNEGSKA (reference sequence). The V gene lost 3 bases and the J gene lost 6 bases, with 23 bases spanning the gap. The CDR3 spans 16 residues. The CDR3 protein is CSASRGIPTQESEAFF. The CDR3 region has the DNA TGCAGTGCTAGTCGGGGAATCCCCACCCAAGAGTCTGAAGCTTTCTTT.

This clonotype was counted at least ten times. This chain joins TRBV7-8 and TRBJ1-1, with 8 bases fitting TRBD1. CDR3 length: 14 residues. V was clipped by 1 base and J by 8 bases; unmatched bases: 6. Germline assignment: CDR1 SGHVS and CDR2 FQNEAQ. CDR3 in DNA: TGTGCCAGCAGCTTAGTAGGGACAGGCATAGAAGCTTTCTTT. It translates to CASSLVGTGIEAFF.

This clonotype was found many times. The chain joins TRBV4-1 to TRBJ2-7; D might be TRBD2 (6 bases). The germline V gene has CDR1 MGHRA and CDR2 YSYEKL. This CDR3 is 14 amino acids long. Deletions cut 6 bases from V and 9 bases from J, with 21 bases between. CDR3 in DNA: TGCGCCAGCAGTCCAAATTTAGCGGCCCCCGGGCAGTACTTC. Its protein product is CASSPNLAAPGQYF.

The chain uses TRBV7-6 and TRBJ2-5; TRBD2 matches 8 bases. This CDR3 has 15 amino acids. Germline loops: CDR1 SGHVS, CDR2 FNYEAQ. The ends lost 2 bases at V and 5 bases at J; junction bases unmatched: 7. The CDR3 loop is CASSLSSGSRETQYF. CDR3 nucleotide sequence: TGTGCCAGCAGCTTATCCAGCGGGAGTCGGGAGACCCAGTACTTC.